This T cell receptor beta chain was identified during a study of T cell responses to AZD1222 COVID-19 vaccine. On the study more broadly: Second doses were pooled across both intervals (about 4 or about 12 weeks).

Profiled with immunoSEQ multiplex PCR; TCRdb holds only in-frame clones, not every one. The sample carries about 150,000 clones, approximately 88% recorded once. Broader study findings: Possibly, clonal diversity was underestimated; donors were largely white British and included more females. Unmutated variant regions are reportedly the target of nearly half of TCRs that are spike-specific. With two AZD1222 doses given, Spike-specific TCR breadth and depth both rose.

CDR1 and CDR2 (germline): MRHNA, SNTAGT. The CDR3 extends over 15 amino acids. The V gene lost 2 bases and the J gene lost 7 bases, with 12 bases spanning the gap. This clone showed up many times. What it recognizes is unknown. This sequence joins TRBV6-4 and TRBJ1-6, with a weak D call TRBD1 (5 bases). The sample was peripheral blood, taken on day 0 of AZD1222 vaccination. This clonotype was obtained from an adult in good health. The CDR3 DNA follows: TGTGCCAGCAGTGACGGGGTGGAGGGGAATTCACCCCTCCACTTT. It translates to CASSDGVEGNSPLHF.